This TCR beta chain was captured by sequencing in a study of identical twins. The study's findings and limits: Surplus twin overlap in beta out-of-frame sequences was less pronounced. Reduced insertions were recorded for abundant cord blood beta clonotypes, with no such pattern in memory repertoires.

A universal primer binding site was introduced by template switching. The final cDNA contained unique molecular identifiers. TCRdb reprocessed the 5' RACE reads with MiXCR, giving one entry per CDR3 protein. Of under 400,000 distinct CDR3 sequences listed, 7% to 9.5% were seen once; the top ten hold 7.5% to 9.5%. CDR1 is SGHNT and CDR2 is YENEEA in the germline V gene. The CDR3 has 13 residues. Trimming shortened V by 2 bases and J by 0 bases, and 5 bases separated the two germline ends. This clonotype was observed many times. Its target is unknown. Material: naive T cells sorted from blood. This chain connects TRBV11-3 to TRBJ2-7; D is undetermined. The TCR comes from a woman in her fifties or sixties in good health. CDR3 protein: CASSLPSSYEQYF. The CDR3 region has the DNA TGTGCCAGCAGCTTACCAAGCTCCTACGAGCAGTACTTC.